Below, 31 T cell receptor beta chains from the same sample are listed, as sequenced in a study of blood T cell repertoires in COVID-19. Assay: immunoSEQ multiplex PCR; the TCRdb copy retains only in-frame clones and omits some. The table shows about 150,000 clones, with more than 65% occurring only once. The sequenced sample consisted of peripheral blood. The receptors come from a man aged 55 to 69 with acute or convalescent COVID-19.

This chain connects TRBV4-1 to TRBJ1-1; D may be TRBD1 (5 bases). V gave up 3 bases and J gave up 8 bases, with 19 bases separating them. In germline, CDR1 is MGHRA, CDR2 YSYEKL. The CDR3 is 15 residues long. CDR3 DNA: TGCGCCAGCAGCCAGGGGCTGGGGGGGAGCCTCGAAGCTTTCTTT. It specifies CASSQGLGGSLEAFF.

This clone was counted between two and nine times. This chain connects TRBV4-2 to TRBJ2-7; 10 nucleotides align to TRBD2. The CDR3 is 15 amino acids. The V gene's germline CDR1 is LGHNA and CDR2 YNFKEQ. J lost 4 bases, V lost 1 base, and 4 bases had no gene match. CDR3 in DNA: TGTGCCAGCAGCCAAGGGGCTAGCGGGAGTTACGAGCAGTACTTC. This encodes CASSQGASGSYEQYF.

The gene calls are TRBV2 and TRBJ2-7; D uncertain. V was trimmed by 3 bases and J by 12 bases, leaving 9 bases between them. The CDR3 runs 10 residues. The V gene's germline CDR1 is SNHLY and CDR2 FYNNEI. CDR3 in amino acids: CASSDEVWYF. CDR3 DNA sequence: TGTGCCAGCAGTGATGAGGTATGGTACTTC.

The table lists this clone with a few counts. The CDR3 sequence is CASSLFVNTEAFF. The DNA for the CDR3 is TGTGCCAGCAGTTTATTCGTGAACACTGAAGCTTTCTTT. This chain uses TRBV27 with TRBJ1-1; D unresolved. The germline V gene has CDR1 MNHEY and CDR2 SMNVEV (reference sequence). V was trimmed by 1 base and J by 0 bases, leaving 3 bases between them. The CDR3 spans 13 residues.

The chain combines TRBV24-1 with TRBJ2-5, with TRBD1 as a possible D gene (5 bases). V lost 1 base and J 5 bases, leaving 7 bases between the germline ends. The CDR3 totals 13 residues. CDR1 and CDR2 from the germline V gene are KGHDR and SFDVKD. DNA for the CDR3: TGTGCCACCAGTGATTTCTACAGGGAGACCCAGTACTTC. It translates to CATSDFYRETQYF.

On this clone: This may stem from a read error, because a much larger clone lies one nucleotide away. Other DNA sequences of this sample code for an identical CDR3. This chain links TRBV5-1 with TRBJ1-2, with 7 bases that match TRBD1. Trimming took 0 bases from V and 1 from J; bases not matched to a gene: 0. This CDR3 contains 14 residues. Germline V gene lookup returns CDR1 SGHRS and CDR2 YFSETQ. CDR3: CASSLGQGNYGYTF. CDR3 coding DNA: TGCGCCAGCAGCTTGGGACAGGGTAACTATGGCTACACCTTC.

The chain couples TRBV5-1 to TRBJ1-4, with D possibly matching TRBD1 (6 bases). V lost 3 bases and J lost 1, with 7 bases in between. CDR1 SGHRS and CDR2 YFSETQ come from the germline V gene. There are 14 residues in the CDR3. The CDR3 here is CASSSDRTNEKLFF. CDR3 coding DNA: TGCGCCAGCAGCTCGGACAGAACTAATGAAAAACTGTTTTTT.

This CDR3 reads CAISDPDREKLFF. Written as DNA, the CDR3 is TGTGCCATCAGTGATCCGGACAGGGAAAAACTGTTTTTT. V and J are TRBV10-3 and TRBJ1-4; TRBD1 aligns across 7 bases. Germline lookup yields CDR1 ENHRY and CDR2 SYGVKD. The CDR3 totals 13 residues. With V trimmed by 3 bases and J by 8 bases, 3 bases remained unmatched.

Concerning this clone itself: An end of the junction differs from the germline gene, which may be a read error. V gene TRBV5-1 combines with J gene TRBJ2-5, with 11 bases aligning to TRBD2. This CDR3 is built from 13 residues. Germline CDR1 is SGHRS and CDR2 is YFSETQ. CDR3 DNA: TGCGCCAGCATGGGACTAGCGGAAGAGAGCCAGTACTTC. It specifies CASMGLAEESQYF.

The chain recombines TRBV10-2 with TRBJ1-1; D is unclear. V dropped 4 bases and J dropped 3 bases, with 6 bases sitting between them. CDR1 and CDR2 from the germline V gene are WSHSY and SAAADI. CDR3 size: 12 residues. Here the CDR3 DNA reads TGCGCCAGCAGTGTCACAGACACTGAAGCTTTCTTT. This sequence encodes CASSVTDTEAFF.

The J gene is TRBJ2-1, the V gene TRBV6-6; TRBD2 matches 10 bases. This CDR3 is built from 14 residues. V gave up 5 bases and J gave up 6 bases; unmatched junction bases: 4. Germline-derived CDR1 and CDR2 are MNHNY and SVGAGI (reference sequence). CDR3 in DNA: TGTGCCAGCAGTGACAGCGGGAGGGGCAATGAGCAGTTCTTC. Residues: CASSDSGRGNEQFF.

The chain uses TRBV23-1 and TRBJ1-6, with 7 bases aligning to TRBD1. TRBV23-1 is identified as an open reading frame with a role that is uncertain. V trimming: 2 bases; J trimming: 10 bases; junction bases outside the gene matches: 32. The CDR3 totals 23 residues. The CDR3 spells CASSQPIGDSVLYTNAHRSPLHF. CDR3 DNA sequence: TGCGCCAGCAGTCAACCCATCGGGGACAGCGTGCTCTATACCAACGCCCATAGATCACCCCTCCACTTT.

The V and J genes are TRBV21-1 and TRBJ1-2; the D call TRBD1 from the table was never checked on the DNA. TRBV21-1 corresponds to a pseudogene. CDR3 length: 19 residues. The CDR3, as DNA: TGTGCCAGCACCGGATACCGGGACAGGGTTTATTTTGATGCCTATGGCTACACCTTC. Translated, it gives CASTGYRDRVYFDAYGYTF.

As for this clone: Other DNA sequences in the sample encode the same CDR3. The chain combines TRBV27 with TRBJ1-2, with D perhaps matching TRBD1 (5 bases). V lost 5 bases and J 4 bases, leaving 17 bases between the germline ends. This CDR3 has 15 residues. In germline, CDR1 is MNHEY, CDR2 SMNVEV (reference sequence). CDR3 in DNA: TGTGCCAGCAGTCCCGAGCCCAGGGCCTCCTATGGCTACACCTTC. This gives the protein CASSPEPRASYGYTF.

The chain employs TRBV6-6 and TRBJ2-3, with 9 nucleotides matching TRBD2. Germline V gives CDR1 MNHNY, CDR2 SVGAGI (reference sequence). V shed 5 bases, J shed 4 bases, and the junction held 4 bases outside the gene matches. The CDR3 runs 14 residues. CDR3 protein: CASSVAGEADTQYF. CDR3 nucleotides: TGTGCCAGCAGTGTAGCGGGAGAGGCAGATACGCAGTATTTT.

The CDR3 nucleotides read TGTGCCAGCAGTCAACTAGCGGGTGGCGGCAATGAGCAGTTCTTC. Its protein is CASSQLAGGGNEQFF. The genes are TRBV7-3 and TRBJ2-1; TRBD2 matches 9 bases. There are 15 residues in the CDR3. Germline-derived CDR1 and CDR2 are SGHTA and FQGTGA. The trim removed 6 bases at V and 6 bases at J, leaving 9 bases unmatched.

The J gene is TRBJ2-7, the V gene TRBV5-5; 9 positions agree with TRBD1. Germline CDR1 is SGHKS and CDR2 is YYEKEE (reference sequence). The CDR3 runs to 12 residues. Trimming at V came to 4 bases and at J to 6 bases, leaving 2 bases not matched to a gene. CDR3 in amino acids: CASSMTGGEQYF. The CDR3 region has the DNA TGTGCCAGCAGCATGACAGGGGGCGAGCAGTACTTC.

The V gene is TRBV14, the J gene TRBJ1-3; weak D call: TRBD1 (5 bases). CDR3 length: 14 residues. The germline CDR1 and CDR2 sequences are SGHDN and FVKESK. Between the trimmed V and J ends, which lost 2 bases and 0 bases, there was a span of 5 bases. CDR3 in DNA: TGTGCCAGCAGCCAACAGGGCTCTGGAAACACCATATATTTT. It translates to CASSQQGSGNTIYF.

Written as DNA, the CDR3 is TGTGCCAGTAGTAAACGACAGGAGGCTCAGCCCCAGCATTTT. Amino acid sequence: CASSKRQEAQPQHF. This chain links TRBV19 with TRBJ1-5, with TRBD1 as a possible D gene (6 bases). V shed 4 bases and J shed 6 bases, with 13 bases lying between them. Germline V gives CDR1 LNHDA, CDR2 SQIVND (reference sequence). The length of the CDR3 is 14 residues. The full variable domain, in which reference TRBV19 and TRBJ1-5 provide the parts outside the CDR3, is DGGITQSPKYLFRKEGQNVTLSCEQNLNHDAMYWYRQDPGQGLRLIYYSQIVNDFQKGDIAEGYSVSREKKESFPLTVTSAQKNPTAFYLCASSKRQEAQPQHFGDGTRLSIL.

This sequence joins TRBV3-1 (or the pseudogene TRBV3-2) and TRBJ2-4; TRBD2 aligns across 7 bases. The germline V gene encodes CDR1 LGHDT and CDR2 YNNKEL (reference sequence). Losses at the gene ends were 3 bases for V and 3 bases for J; bases not matched to a gene: 2. The length of the CDR3 is 14 residues. Here the CDR3 DNA reads TGTGCCAGCAGCCACGGGGAGGGCAAAAACATTCAGTACTTC. It specifies CASSHGEGKNIQYF.

This clone was observed a handful of times. This sequence joins TRBV27 and TRBJ1-1; the D is unclear. The ends were cut back, 1 base at V and 1 base at J, with 7 bases in the middle. From germline, CDR1 is MNHEY and CDR2 SMNVEV (reference sequence). The CDR3 is made up of 14 amino acids. The CDR3 DNA sequence: TGTGCCAGCAGTTTATACAGTTCGAACACTGAAGCTTTCTTT. Protein sequence: CASSLYSSNTEAFF.

This clone appeared many times. V usage is TRBV2 and J usage is TRBJ2-1; a possible D gene is TRBD1 (5 bases). This CDR3 spans 14 amino acids. CDR1 and CDR2 (germline): SNHLY, FYNNEI. The V gene lost 1 base and the J gene lost 7 bases, with 11 bases spanning the gap. This CDR3 reads CASSEEQGGNEQFF. DNA of the CDR3: TGTGCCAGCAGTGAAGAGCAGGGTGGGAATGAGCAGTTCTTC.

This clone was counted at least ten times. The CDR3 protein is CASKPGQVNEKLFF. The CDR3, as DNA: TGTGCCAGTAAACCGGGACAGGTTAATGAAAAACTGTTTTTT. The chain employs TRBV19 and TRBJ1-4, with 8 bases matching TRBD1. The CDR3 has 14 amino acids. The ends lost 7 bases at V and 4 bases at J; junction bases unmatched: 5. Per germline, CDR1 LNHDA and CDR2 SQIVND (reference sequence).

This clone turned up a few times. The chain has TRBV18 and TRBJ1-1, with D uncertain. There are 14 residues in the CDR3. Germline loops: CDR1 KGHSH, CDR2 LQKENI. The V and J ends lost 0 bases and 1 base respectively, with 6 bases between them. The CDR3 DNA reads as TGTGCCAGCTCACCACCAGCAAAGAACACTGAAGCTTTCTTT. Amino acids: CASSPPAKNTEAFF. Combining the CDR3 with reference TRBV18 and TRBJ1-1 gives the whole variable domain NAGVMQNPRHLVRRRGQEARLRCSPMKGHSHVYWYRQLPEEGLKFMVYLQKENIIDESGMPKERFSAEFPKEGPSILRIQQVVRGDSAAYFCASSPPAKNTEAFFGQGTRLTVV.

This clone was picked up a small number of times. The genes are TRBV5-1 and TRBJ2-7; 9 nucleotides line up with TRBD1. Trimming at V came to 0 bases and at J to 5 bases, leaving 15 bases not matched to a gene. The germline V gene has CDR1 SGHRS and CDR2 YFSETQ. The CDR3 has 18 amino acids. The CDR3 loop reads CASSLGGISGTGYHEQYF. The CDR3 bases are TGCGCCAGCAGCTTGGGGGGGATTTCTGGGACAGGGTACCACGAGCAGTACTTC.

The CDR3 DNA sequence: TGTGCCAGCAGCTTTTTTCCCCCAGGGAATGGAAACACCATATATTTT. Its translation: CASSFFPPGNGNTIYF. The chain combines TRBV13 with TRBJ1-3, with D possibly matching TRBD1 (5 bases). The V and J ends lost 3 bases and 3 bases respectively, with 15 bases between them. This CDR3 comprises 16 residues. Germline loops: CDR1 PRHDT, CDR2 FYEKMQ (reference sequence).

This sequence joins TRBV5-1 and TRBJ2-2; the D is unclear. CDR3 length: 14 amino acids. Per the germline V gene, CDR1 is SGHRS and CDR2 is YFSETQ. V lost 0 bases and J lost 3, with 6 bases in between. CDR3 sequence reads: CASSLAHYTGELFF. CDR3 nucleotide sequence: TGCGCCAGCAGCTTGGCCCACTACACCGGGGAGCTGTTTTTT. The full variable domain, completed using reference TRBV5-1 and TRBJ2-2, is KAGVTQTPRYLIKTRGQQVTLSCSPISGHRSVSWYQQTPGQGLQFLFEYFSETQRNKGNFPGRFSGRQFSNSRSEMNVSTLELGDSALYLCASSLAHYTGELFFGEGSRLTVL.

The chain couples TRBV28 to TRBJ2-5; 8 bases fit TRBD2. CDR1 is MDHEN, CDR2 SYDVKM, per germline. After removal of 6 bases from V and 5 bases from J, the junction contained 14 bases not matched to a gene. CDR3 length equals 16 residues. In DNA, the CDR3 is TGTGCCAGCAGCTCTGGGTCGGAGCGGGAGTTTGAGACCCAGTACTTC. This gives the protein CASSSGSEREFETQYF.

V and J are TRBV28 and TRBJ1-2; 7 bases align to TRBD1. The CDR3 has 12 amino acids. Trimming at V came to 2 bases and at J to 6 bases, leaving 0 bases not matched to a gene. The V gene's germline CDR1 is MDHEN and CDR2 SYDVKM. The CDR3 reads CASSLQGDGYTF. As DNA, the CDR3 is TGTGCCAGCAGTTTACAGGGGGATGGCTACACCTTC.

The chain's CDR3 is CASSEAGGRTEAFF. The CDR3, as DNA: TGTGCCAGCAGTGAAGCGGGGGGACGGACTGAAGCTTTCTTT. The chain carries TRBV6-1 and TRBJ1-1; perhaps TRBD1 as D (5 bases). The CDR3 is made up of 14 amino acids. CDR1 and CDR2 (germline): MNHNS, SASEGT. Trimming shortened V by 0 bases and J by 5 bases, and 10 bases separated the two germline ends.

The chain has TRBV11-2 and TRBJ2-2, with TRBD1 matching 7 bases. Trimming at V came to 6 bases and at J to 5 bases, leaving 12 bases not matched to a gene. The length of the CDR3 is 16 residues. The germline gives CDR1 SGHAT, CDR2 FQNNGV. The CDR3 nucleotides are TGTGCCAGCAGTCAGTTAGGGGGCGCGGGTACCGGGGAGCTGTTTTTT. Protein sequence: CASSQLGGAGTGELFF.